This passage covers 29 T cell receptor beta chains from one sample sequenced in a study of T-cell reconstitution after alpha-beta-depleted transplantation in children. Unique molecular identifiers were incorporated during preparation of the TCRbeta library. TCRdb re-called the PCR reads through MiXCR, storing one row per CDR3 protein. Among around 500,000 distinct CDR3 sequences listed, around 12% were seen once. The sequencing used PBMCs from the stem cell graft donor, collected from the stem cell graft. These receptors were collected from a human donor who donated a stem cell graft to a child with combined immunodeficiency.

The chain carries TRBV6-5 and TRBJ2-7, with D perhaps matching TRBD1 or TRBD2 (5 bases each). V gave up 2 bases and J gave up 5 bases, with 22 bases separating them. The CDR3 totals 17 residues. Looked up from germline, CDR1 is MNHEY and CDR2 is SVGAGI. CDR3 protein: CASSYAGMGQGYHEQYF. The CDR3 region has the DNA TGTGCCAGCAGTTACGCCGGGATGGGGCAGGGATATCACGAGCAGTACTTC.

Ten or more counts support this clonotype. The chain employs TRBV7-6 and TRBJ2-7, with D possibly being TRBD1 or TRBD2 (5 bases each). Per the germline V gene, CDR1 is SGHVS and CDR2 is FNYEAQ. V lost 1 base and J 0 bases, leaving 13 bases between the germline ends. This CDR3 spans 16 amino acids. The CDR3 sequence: CASSLGSGRSSYEQYF. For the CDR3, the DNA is TGTGCCAGCAGCTTAGGGTCAGGGAGAAGCTCCTACGAGCAGTACTTC.

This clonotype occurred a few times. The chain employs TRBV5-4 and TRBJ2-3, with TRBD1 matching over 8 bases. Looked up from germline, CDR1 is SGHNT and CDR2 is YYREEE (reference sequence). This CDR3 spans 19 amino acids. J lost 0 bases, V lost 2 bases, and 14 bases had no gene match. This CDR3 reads CASSFFSPVDRVSTDTQYF. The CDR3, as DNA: TGTGCCAGCAGCTTCTTTTCCCCCGTGGACAGGGTGAGCACAGATACGCAGTATTTT.

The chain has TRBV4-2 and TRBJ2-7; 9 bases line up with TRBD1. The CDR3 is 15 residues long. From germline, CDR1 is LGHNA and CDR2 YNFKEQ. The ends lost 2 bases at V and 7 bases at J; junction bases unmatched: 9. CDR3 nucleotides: TGTGCCAGCAGCCAAAACGTGGGACAGGGAGGGGAGCAGTACTTC. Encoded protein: CASSQNVGQGGEQYF.

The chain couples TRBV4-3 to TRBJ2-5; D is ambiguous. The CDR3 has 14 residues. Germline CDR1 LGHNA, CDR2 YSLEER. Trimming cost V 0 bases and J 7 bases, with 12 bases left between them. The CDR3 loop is CASSQDHTLRTQYF. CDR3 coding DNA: TGCGCCAGCAGCCAAGACCACACGCTCAGGACCCAGTACTTC.

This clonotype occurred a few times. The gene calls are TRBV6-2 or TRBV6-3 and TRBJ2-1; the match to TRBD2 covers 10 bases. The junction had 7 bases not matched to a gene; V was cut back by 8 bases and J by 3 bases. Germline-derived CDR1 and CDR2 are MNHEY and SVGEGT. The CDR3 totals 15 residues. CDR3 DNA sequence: TGTGCCAGCGAAGAGCGGGAGGGCTTCTACAATGAGCAGTTCTTC. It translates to CASEEREGFYNEQFF.

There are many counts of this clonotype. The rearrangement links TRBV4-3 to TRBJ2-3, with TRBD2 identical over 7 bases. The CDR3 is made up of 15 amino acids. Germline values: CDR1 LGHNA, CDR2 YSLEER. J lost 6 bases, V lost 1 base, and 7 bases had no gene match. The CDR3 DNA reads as TGCGCCAGCAGCCAAGTAGTCGGGAGGTGGGATACGCAGTATTTT. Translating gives CASSQVVGRWDTQYF.

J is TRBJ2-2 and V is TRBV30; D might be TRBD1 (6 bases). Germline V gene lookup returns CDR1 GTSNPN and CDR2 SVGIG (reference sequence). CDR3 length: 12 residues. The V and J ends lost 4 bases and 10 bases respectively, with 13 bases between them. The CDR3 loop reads CAWIGGREELFF. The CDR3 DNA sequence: TGTGCCTGGATTGGGGGCCGAGAGGAGCTGTTTTTT.

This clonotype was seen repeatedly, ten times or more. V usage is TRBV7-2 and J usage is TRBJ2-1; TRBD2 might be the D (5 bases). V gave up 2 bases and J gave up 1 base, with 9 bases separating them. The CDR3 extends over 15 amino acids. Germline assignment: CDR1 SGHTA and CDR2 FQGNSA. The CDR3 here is CASSLQRGSYNEQFF. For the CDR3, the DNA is TGTGCCAGCAGCTTACAGAGAGGGTCCTACAATGAGCAGTTCTTC.

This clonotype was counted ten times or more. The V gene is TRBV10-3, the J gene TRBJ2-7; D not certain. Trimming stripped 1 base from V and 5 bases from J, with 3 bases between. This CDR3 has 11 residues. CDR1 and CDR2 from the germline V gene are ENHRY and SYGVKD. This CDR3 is CAISEFHEQYF. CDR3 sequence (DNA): TGTGCCATCAGTGAGTTCCACGAGCAGTACTTC.

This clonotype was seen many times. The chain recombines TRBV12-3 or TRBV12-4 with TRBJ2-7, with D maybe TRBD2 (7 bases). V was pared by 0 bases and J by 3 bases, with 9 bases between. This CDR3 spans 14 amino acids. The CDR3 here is CASSLAGGHYEQYF. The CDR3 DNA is TGTGCCAGCAGTTTAGCGGGGGGGCACTACGAGCAGTACTTC.

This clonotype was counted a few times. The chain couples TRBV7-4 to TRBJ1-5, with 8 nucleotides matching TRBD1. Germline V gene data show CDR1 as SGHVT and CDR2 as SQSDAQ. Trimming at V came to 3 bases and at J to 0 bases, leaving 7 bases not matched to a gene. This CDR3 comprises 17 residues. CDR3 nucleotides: TGTGCCAGCAGCTTGTCCCAGGGGGCGATTAGCAATCAGCCCCAGCATTTT. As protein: CASSLSQGAISNQPQHF.

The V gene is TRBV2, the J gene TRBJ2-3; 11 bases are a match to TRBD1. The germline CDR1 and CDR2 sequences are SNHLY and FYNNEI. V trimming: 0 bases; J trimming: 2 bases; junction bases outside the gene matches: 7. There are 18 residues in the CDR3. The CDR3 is CASSEAPEGQGDTDTQYF. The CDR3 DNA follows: TGTGCCAGCAGTGAAGCACCCGAGGGACAGGGGGACACAGATACGCAGTATTTT.

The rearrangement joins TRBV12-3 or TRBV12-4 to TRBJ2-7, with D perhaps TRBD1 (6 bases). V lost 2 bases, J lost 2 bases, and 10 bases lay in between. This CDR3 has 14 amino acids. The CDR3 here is CASSLLGQTYEQYF. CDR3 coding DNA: TGTGCCAGCAGTTTACTAGGACAGACCTACGAGCAGTACTTC.

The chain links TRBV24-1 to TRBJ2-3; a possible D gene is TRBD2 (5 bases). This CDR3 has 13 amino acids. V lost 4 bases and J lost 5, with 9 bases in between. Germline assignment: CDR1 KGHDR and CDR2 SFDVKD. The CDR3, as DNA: TGTGCCACCAGTGACCAACTAGGAGATACGCAGTATTTT. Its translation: CATSDQLGDTQYF.

The CDR3 DNA sequence: TGTGCCAGCAGCTTTACAGGGGGGATTAACTATGGCTACACCTTC. Encoded protein: CASSFTGGINYGYTF. This sequence joins TRBV5-5 and TRBJ1-2; 8 nucleotides match TRBD1. J lost 1 base, V lost 2 bases, and 4 bases had no gene match. This CDR3 has 15 residues. Germline CDR1 SGHKS, CDR2 YYEKEE (reference sequence).

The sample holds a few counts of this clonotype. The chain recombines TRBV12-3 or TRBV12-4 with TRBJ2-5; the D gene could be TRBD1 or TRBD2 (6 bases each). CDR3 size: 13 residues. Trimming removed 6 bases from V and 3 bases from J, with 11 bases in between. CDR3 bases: TGTGCCAGCAGCGGGGGCTGGGAAGAGACCCAGTACTTC. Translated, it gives CASSGGWEETQYF.

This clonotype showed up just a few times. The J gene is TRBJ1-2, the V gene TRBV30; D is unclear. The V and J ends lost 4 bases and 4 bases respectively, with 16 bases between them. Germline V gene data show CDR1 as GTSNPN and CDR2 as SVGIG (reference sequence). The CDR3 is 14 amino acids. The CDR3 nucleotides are TGTGCCTGGACCCTGAGTCGGAGATCCTATGGCTACACCTTC. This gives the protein CAWTLSRRSYGYTF.

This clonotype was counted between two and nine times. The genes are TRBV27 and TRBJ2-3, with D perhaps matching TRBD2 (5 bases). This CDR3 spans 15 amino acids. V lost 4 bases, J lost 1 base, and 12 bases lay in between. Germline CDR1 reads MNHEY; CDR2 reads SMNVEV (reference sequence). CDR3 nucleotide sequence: TGTGCCAGCAGTTACTTCGTCGGGGGCACAGATACGCAGTATTTT. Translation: CASSYFVGGTDTQYF.

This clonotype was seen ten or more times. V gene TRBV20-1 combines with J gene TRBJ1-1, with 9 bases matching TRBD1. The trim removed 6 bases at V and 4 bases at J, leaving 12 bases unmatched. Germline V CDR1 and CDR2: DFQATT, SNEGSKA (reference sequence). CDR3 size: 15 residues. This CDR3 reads CSAVPGQGKGTEAFF. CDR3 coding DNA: TGCAGTGCCGTCCCGGGACAGGGAAAAGGCACTGAAGCTTTCTTT.

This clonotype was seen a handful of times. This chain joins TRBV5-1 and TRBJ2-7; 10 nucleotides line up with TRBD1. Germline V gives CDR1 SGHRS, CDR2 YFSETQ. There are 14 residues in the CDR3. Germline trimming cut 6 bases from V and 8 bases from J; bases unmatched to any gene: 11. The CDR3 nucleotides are TGCGCCAGCACCCGGGACAGGGGTGCCCTAAAGCAGTACTTC. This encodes CASTRDRGALKQYF.

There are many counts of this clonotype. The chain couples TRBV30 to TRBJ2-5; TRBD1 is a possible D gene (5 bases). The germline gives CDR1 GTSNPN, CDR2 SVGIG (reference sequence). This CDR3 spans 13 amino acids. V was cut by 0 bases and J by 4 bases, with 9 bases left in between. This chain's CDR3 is CAWSVNRGETQYF. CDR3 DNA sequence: TGTGCCTGGAGTGTCAATAGGGGAGAGACCCAGTACTTC.

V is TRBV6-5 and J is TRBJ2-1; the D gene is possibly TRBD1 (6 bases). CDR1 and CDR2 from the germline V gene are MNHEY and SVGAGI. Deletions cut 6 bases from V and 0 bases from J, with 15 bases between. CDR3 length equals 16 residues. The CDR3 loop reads CASRNGQFSSYNEQFF. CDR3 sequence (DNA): TGTGCCAGCAGAAACGGACAGTTTAGCTCCTACAATGAGCAGTTCTTC.

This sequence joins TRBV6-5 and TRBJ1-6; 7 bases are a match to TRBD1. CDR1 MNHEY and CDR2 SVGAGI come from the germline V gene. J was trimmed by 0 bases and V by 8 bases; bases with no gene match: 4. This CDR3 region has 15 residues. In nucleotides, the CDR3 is TGTGCCAGCGGGACAGTAGACTCCTATAATTCACCCCTCCACTTT. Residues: CASGTVDSYNSPLHF.

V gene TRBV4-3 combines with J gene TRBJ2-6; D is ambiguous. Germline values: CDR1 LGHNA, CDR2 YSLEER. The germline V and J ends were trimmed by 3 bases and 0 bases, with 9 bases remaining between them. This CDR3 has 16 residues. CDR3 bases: TGCGCCAGCAGCCACACCCTATCCTCTGGGGCCAACGTCCTGACTTTC. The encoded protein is CASSHTLSSGANVLTF.

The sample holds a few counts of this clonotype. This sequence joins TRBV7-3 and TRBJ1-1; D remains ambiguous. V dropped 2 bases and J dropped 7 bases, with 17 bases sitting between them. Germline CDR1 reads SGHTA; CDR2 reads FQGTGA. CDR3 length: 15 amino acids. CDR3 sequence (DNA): TGTGCCAGCAGCTTATCGCCGGGCCCTACCCTTGAAGCTTTCTTT. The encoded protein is CASSLSPGPTLEAFF.

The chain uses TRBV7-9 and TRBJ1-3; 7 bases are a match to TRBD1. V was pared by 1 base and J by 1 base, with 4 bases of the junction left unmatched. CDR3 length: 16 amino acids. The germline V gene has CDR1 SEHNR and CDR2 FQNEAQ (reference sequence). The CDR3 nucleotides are TGTGCCAGCAGCTTAGGGGGACAGACGTCTGGAAACACCATATATTTT. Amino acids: CASSLGGQTSGNTIYF.

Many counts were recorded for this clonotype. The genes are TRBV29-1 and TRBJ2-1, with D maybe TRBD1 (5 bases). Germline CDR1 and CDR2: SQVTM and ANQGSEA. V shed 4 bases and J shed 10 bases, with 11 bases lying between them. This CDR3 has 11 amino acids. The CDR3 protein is CSVGSDIEQFF. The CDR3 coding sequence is TGCAGCGTTGGGTCGGACATCGAGCAGTTCTTC.

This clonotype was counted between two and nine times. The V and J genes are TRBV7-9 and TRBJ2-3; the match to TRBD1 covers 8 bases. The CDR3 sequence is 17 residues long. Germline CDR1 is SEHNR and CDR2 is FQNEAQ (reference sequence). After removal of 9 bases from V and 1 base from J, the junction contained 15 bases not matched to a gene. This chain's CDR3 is CASERQGIVGRTDTQYF. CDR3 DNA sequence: TGTGCCAGTGAGCGACAGGGGATCGTTGGTCGCACAGATACGCAGTATTTT. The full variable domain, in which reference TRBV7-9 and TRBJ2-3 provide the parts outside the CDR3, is DTGVSQNPRHKITKRGQNVTFRCDPISEHNRLYWYRQTLGQGPEFLTYFQNEAQLEKSRLLSDRFSAERPKGSFSTLEIQRTEQGDSAMYLCASERQGIVGRTDTQYFGPGTRLTVL.